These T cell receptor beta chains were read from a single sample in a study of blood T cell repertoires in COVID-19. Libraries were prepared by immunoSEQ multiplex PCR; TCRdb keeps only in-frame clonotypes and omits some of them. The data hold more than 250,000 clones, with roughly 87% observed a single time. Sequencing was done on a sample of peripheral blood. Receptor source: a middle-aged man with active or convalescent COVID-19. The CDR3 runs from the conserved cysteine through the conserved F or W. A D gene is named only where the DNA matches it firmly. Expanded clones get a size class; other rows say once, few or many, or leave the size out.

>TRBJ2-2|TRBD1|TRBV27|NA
TGTGCCAGCAGGAGGACAGGGGGCGACACCGGGGAGCTGTTTTTT
CASRRTGGDTGELFF
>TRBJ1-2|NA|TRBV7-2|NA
TGTGCCAGCAGCCTAGGGGACAGCTACACCTTC
CASSLGDSYTF
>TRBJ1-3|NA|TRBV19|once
TGTGCCAGTATTCGGGGAGATACTGGAAACACCATATATTTT
CASIRGDTGNTIYF
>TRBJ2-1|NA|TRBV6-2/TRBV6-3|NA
TGTGCCAGCAGCCGGAGGGGACAGAGTCTTAATGAGCAGTTCTTC
CASSRRGQSLNEQFF
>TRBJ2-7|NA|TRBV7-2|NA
TGTGCCAGCAGCTTAGATGGTTTGGGGGCGACGGAGTACGAGCAGTACTTC
CASSLDGLGATEYEQYF
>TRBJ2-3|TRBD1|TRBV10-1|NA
TGCGCCAGCAGTGACGGGACAGCGACCCGGGATACGCAGTATTTT
CASSDGTATRDTQYF
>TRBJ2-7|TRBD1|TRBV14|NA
TGTGCCAGCAGTCGGTCAGGGGGCTTCTACGAGCAGTACTTC
CASSRSGGFYEQYF
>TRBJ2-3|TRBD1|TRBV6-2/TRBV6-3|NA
TGTGCCAGCAGCCGGACAGGAAATCCTACGCAGTATTTT
CASSRTGNPTQYF
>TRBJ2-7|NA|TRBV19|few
TGTGCCAGTAAAAAGCGGGCCGACAGCTCCTACGAGCAGTACTTC
CASKKRADSSYEQYF
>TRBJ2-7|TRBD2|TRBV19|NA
TGTGCCAGTAGTATCTCGGGACTAGCCAATTCCTACGAGCAGTACTTC
CASSISGLANSYEQYF
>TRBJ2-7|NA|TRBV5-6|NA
TGTGCCAGCAGGCGACAGTTCAGCTCCTACGAGCAGTACTTC
CASRRQFSSYEQYF
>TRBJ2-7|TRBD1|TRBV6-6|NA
TGTGCCAGCACCAAGACAGGGGAAGAGCAGTACTTC
CASTKTGEEQYF
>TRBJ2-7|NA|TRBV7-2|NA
TGTGCCAGCAGCTTAGAGTACAGTTCCTACGAGCAGTACTTC
CASSLEYSSYEQYF
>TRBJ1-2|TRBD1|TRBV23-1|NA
TGCGCCAGCACATCCGCGGACAGGGAAGGGGATGGCTACACCTTC
CASTSADREGDGYTF
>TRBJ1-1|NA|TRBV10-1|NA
TGCGCCAGCGCGACGGGACACCCGAACACTGAAGCTTTCTTT
CASATGHPNTEAFF
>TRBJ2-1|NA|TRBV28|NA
TGTGCCAGCAGTTTCTCGGGAGTCCAGGTCTTC
CASSFSGVQVF
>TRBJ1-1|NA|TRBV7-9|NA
TGTGCCAGCAGCTTCTTGGCGGGGTTGAACACTGAAGCTTTCTTT
CASSFLAGLNTEAFF
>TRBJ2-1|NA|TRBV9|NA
TGTGCCAGCAGCCCCCCCCTTTCGCGGAGCTCCTACAATGAGCAGTTCTTC
CASSPPLSRSSYNEQFF
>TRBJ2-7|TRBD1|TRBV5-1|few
TGCGCCAGCAGCTTTAGTGGGACAGCCACAGGAGAGCAGTACTTC
CASSFSGTATGEQYF
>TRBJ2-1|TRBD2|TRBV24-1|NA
TGTGCCACCAGTGATTGGACTAGCGGGGGGGCAAATGAGCAGTTCTTC
CATSDWTSGGANEQFF
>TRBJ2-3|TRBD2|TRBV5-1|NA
TGCGCCAGCAGCTTGGTGGCTAGCGGGGGACTAGATACGCAGTATTTT
CASSLVASGGLDTQYF
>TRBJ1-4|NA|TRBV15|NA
TGTGCCACCAGCAGAGATACGGGAGTTTTGGAAAAACTGTTTTTT
CATSRDTGVLEKLFF
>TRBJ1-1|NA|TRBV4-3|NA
TGCGCCAGCAGCCAAGACCAGGGATCGGGCACTGAAGCTTTCTTT
CASSQDQGSGTEAFF
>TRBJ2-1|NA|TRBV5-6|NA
TGTGCCAGCAGCTTGTATAGGGGGACTGAGCAGTTCTTC
CASSLYRGTEQFF
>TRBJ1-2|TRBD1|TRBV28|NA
TGTGCCAGCAGTGAAAGACAGGGTCGCGGCTACACCTTC
CASSERQGRGYTF
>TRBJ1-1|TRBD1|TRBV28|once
TGTGCCAGCAGTGACAGGGGAAGAGCTTTCTTT
CASSDRGRAFF
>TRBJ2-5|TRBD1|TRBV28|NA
TGTGCCAGCAGCCTGGGACAGTCCCAAGAGACCCAGTACTTC
CASSLGQSQETQYF
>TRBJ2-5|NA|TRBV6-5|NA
TGTGCCAGCACCTCTCCCCGGTCGGGGGAAGAGACCCAGTACTTC
CASTSPRSGEETQYF
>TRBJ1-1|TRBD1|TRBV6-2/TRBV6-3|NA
TGTGCCAGCAGCGGACAGGGGTGGACTGAAGCTTTCTTT
CASSGQGWTEAFF
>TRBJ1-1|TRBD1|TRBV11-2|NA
TGTGCCAGCAGCTTCCCCGGGACAGTGAACACTGAAGCTTTCTTT
CASSFPGTVNTEAFF
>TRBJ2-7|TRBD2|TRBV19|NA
TGTGCCAGTAGTATACGGACTAGTCACGAGCAGTACTTC
CASSIRTSHEQYF
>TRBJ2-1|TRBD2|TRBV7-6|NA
TGTGCCAGCAGCACAGCGGGGGCAGTGAATGAGCAGTTCTTC
CASSTAGAVNEQFF
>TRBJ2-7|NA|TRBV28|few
TGTGCCAGCAGTTCCACCTCCGAACAGGGAAAGCAGTACTTC
CASSSTSEQGKQYF
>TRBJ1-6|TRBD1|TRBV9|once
TGTGCCAGCAGCGTAGGAGGACAGGCCGAAAATTCACCCCTCCACTTT
CASSVGGQAENSPLHF
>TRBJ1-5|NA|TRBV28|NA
TGTGCCAGCAGTTTACGGGGAAATAGTAATCAGCCCCAGCATTTT
CASSLRGNSNQPQHF
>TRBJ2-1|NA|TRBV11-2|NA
TGTGCCAGCAGCTTAGATATAGAGGATGAGCAGTTCTTC
CASSLDIEDEQFF
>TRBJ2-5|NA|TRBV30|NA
TGTGCCTGGACTTGGTATTCTAGCCTCCAAGAGACCCAGTACTTC
CAWTWYSSLQETQYF
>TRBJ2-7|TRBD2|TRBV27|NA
TGTGCCAGCAGTTTAGGTAGCGGGAGGGGTTACGAGCAGTACTTC
CASSLGSGRGYEQYF
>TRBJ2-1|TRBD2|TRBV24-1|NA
TGTGCCACCAGTCCCGGGACTAGCATGCATGAGCAGTTCTTC
CATSPGTSMHEQFF
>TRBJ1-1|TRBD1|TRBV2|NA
TGTGCCAGCAGTGCCGGGACAGGGGGGGCTGAAGCTTTCTTT
CASSAGTGGAEAFF
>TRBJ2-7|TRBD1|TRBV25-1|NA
TGTGCCAGCAGTCGACAGGGAGTGGGAGAGCAGTACTTC
CASSRQGVGEQYF
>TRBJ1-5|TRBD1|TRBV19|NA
TGTGCCAGTAGTACCGGGACAGGGGGCGGTCAGCCCCAGCATTTT
CASSTGTGGGQPQHF